The sequence of this T cell receptor (beta chain) was determined in a study of shared clonotypes between healthy human individuals. About this clone: Its specificity is not known.

Trimming pared 5 bases from V and 12 bases from J, leaving 21 bases between. Germline V gene data show CDR1 as SGHKS and CDR2 as YYEKEE (reference sequence). CDR3 length: 15 amino acids. Study results and caveats: The study found lower generation probabilities in non-shared clonotypes than in those shared by all four donors. What naive subsets generally showed was a larger estimated richness than memory subsets showed.

Researchers ran the assay at a deep level. The protocol was immunoSEQ multiplex PCR, while the TCRdb copy is restricted to in-frame clones and leaves out a portion. Of some 2,400,000 clones detected, approximately 94% appear once; the ten largest clones hold around 0.13%. This TCR was sampled from a man younger than 35 in good health. The chain combines TRBV5-5 with TRBJ2-6; D ambiguous. Sequenced sample: naive CD4+ T cells sorted from blood. Subset noted: CD45RA+ positively selected. As DNA, the CDR3 is TGTGCCAGCAGTTTAAGCGCCGCGCCCACCAGCGTCCTGACTTTC. Its protein product is CASSLSAAPTSVLTF.